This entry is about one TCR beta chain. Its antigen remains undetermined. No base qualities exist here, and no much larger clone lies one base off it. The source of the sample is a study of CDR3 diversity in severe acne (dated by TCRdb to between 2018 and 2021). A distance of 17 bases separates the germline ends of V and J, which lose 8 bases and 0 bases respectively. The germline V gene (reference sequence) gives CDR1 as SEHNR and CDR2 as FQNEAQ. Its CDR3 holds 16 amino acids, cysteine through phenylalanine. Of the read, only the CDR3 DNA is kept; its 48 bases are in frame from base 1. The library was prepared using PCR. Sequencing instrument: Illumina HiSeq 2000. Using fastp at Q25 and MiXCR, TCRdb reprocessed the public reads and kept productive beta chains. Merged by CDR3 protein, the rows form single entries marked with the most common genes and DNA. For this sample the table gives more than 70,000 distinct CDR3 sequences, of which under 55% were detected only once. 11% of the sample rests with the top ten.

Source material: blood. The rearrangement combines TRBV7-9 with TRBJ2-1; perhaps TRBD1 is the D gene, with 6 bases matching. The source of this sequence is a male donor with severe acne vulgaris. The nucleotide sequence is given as TGTGCCAGCTCTCAGACCCGACAGGTCTCCTACAATGAGCAGTTCTTC. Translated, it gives CASSQTRQVSYNEQFF.